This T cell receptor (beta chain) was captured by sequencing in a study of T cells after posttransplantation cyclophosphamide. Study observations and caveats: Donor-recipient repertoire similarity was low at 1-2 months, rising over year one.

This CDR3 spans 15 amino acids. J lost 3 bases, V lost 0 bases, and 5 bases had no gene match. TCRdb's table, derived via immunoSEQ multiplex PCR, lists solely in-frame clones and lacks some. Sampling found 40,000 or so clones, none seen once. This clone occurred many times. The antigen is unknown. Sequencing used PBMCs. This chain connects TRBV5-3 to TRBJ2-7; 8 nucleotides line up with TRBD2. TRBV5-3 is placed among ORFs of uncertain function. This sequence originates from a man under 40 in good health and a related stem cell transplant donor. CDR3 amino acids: CARSLGAGEIYEQYF. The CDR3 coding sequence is TGTGCCAGAAGCTTGGGAGCGGGGGAGATCTACGAGCAGTACTTC.